This passage covers 3 T cell receptor beta chains from one sample sequenced in a study of regulatory T cells in long-lasting Graves disease. Sequencing libraries for TCR beta were prepared with iRepertoire HTBI primers and Arm-PCR of CDR3 regions. One entry per CDR3 protein, called by TCRdb with MiXCR from the multiplex PCR reads. This sample has around 250,000 distinct CDR3 sequences, with 18% found just once. Sample time point: newly diagnosed GD, antithyroid drugs for less than 3 months. After RNA was extracted from PBMCs, the TCR library was made from it. This sample was also put to use in a study of T cells in Graves' hyperthyroidism and ophthalmopathy.

The sequenced sample was peripheral blood mononuclear cells (PBMCs), obtained at new diagnosis, from a patient treated with antithyroid drugs. These receptors were obtained from a young woman with Graves disease.

This clonotype was observed at least ten times. This chain links TRBV11-2 with TRBJ2-2, with TRBD1 as a possible D gene (5 bases). Germline-derived CDR1 and CDR2 are SGHAT and FQNNGV. This CDR3 region has 17 residues. V lost 6 bases to trimming and J lost 0 bases, with 17 bases between them. CDR3 protein: CASSSQGAKSNTGELFF. The CDR3, as DNA: TGTGCCAGCAGTTCCCAAGGGGCGAAATCGAACACCGGGGAGCTGTTTTTT.

The table lists this clonotype with many counts. The gene calls are TRBV5-1 and TRBJ2-5; 7 bases agree with TRBD1. The CDR3 covers 14 residues. Germline CDR1 is SGHRS and CDR2 is YFSETQ. The J segment lost 5 bases and the V segment lost 4 bases, leaving 8 bases of the junction unmatched. CDR3 bases: TGCGCCAGCAGCGGGGGACAGCCTGGCGAGACCCAGTACTTC. Protein: CASSGGQPGETQYF.

On this clonotype itself: Given a much more abundant clone one base away, this may be a read error. The V gene is TRBV11-2, the J gene TRBJ2-3; 7 positions match TRBD1. The V gene end was trimmed by 6 bases and the J gene end by 4 bases; junction bases not matched to a gene: 1. This CDR3 has 12 amino acids. Germline CDR1 and CDR2: SGHAT and FQNNGV. CDR3 sequence (DNA): TGTGCCAGCAGTGACAGGGCAGATACGCAGTATTTT. Amino acids: CASSDRADTQYF.